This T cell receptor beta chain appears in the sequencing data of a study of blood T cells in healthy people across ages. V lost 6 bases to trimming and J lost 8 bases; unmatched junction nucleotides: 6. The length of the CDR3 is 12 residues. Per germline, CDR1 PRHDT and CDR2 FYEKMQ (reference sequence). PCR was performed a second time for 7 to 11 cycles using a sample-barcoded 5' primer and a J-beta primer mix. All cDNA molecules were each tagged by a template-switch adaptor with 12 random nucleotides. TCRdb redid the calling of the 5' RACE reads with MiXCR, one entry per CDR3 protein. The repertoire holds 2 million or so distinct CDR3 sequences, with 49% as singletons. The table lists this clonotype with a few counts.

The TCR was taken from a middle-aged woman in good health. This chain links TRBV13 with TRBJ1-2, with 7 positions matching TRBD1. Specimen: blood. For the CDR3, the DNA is TGTGCCAGCAGGACAGGGTACCCAGGCTACACCTTC. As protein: CASRTGYPGYTF.